This TCR beta chain was observed in a study of cytomegalovirus exposure and HLA in healthy donors. Primers for the PCR totalled 60 Vbeta and 13 Jbeta. Libraries were prepared by immunoSEQ multiplex PCR; TCRdb keeps only in-frame clonotypes and omits some of them. This table holds some 100,000 clones, 60% to 85% found once. The sequence was obtained from a man over 45 in good health and CMV-seropositive. Sequenced sample: PBMCs.

The CDR3 DNA sequence: TGTGCCAGCAGCCCGGACCTCACCCAGGGTAACACTGAAGCTTTCTTT. Translating gives CASSPDLTQGNTEAFF. This sequence joins TRBV5-4 and TRBJ1-1, with D possibly being TRBD1 (5 bases). V was trimmed by 4 bases and J by 2 bases, leaving 18 bases between them. The CDR3 runs to 16 residues. Looked up from germline, CDR1 is SGHNT and CDR2 is YYREEE (reference sequence).